A selection of T cell receptor beta chains follows, all from one sample in a study of memory CD4+ T cells and cytomegalovirus serostatus. The method was immunoSEQ multiplex PCR; TCRdb's version includes in-frame clones alone and lacks a portion of them. The sample lists about 27,000 clones, about 76% occurring once. The sample consisted of memory CD4+ T cells from blood. The receptors were gathered from an adult in good health and CMV-seronegative. Both conserved end residues are part of each CDR3.

>TRBJ1-4|TRBV27
CASRLTLANRGGGKLFF
>TRBJ1-6|TRBV30
CAWSVLSRASSPLHF
>TRBJ1-5|TRBV7-9
CASSLTGPQHF
>TRBJ2-2|TRBV7-9
CASSLAKTTGELFF
>TRBJ2-7|TRBV11-3
CASSLERGREQYF
>TRBJ2-7|TRBV19
CASSITGGIYEQYF
>TRBJ2-3|TRBV5-4
CASSLAGTDTQYF
>TRBJ2-5|TRBV21-1
CASSYSKETQYF
>TRBJ1-2|TRBV11-1
CASSLSRGPLDGYTF
>TRBJ2-5|TRBV5-1
CASSPGSGEIGETQYF
>TRBJ2-1|TRBV6-1
CASSEAQTGRQFF
>TRBJ1-5|TRBV4-2
CASSQEQGSQPQHF
>TRBJ1-1|TRBV6-1
CASSEPPEKLSAFF
>TRBJ2-2|TRBV10-3
CAISDRKNTGELFF
>TRBJ2-1|TRBV18
CASSPPVTGNNEQFF
>TRBJ1-1|TRBV7-2
CASSLGAYNEAFF
>TRBJ1-1|TRBV29-1
CSVRTFMNTEAFF
>TRBJ2-4|TRBV5-8
CASSSGGRGDIQYF
>TRBJ1-3|TRBV6-1
CASSARDISGNTIYF
>TRBJ2-7|TRBV6-6
CASSYQTTEAYEQYF
>TRBJ2-1|TRBV7-2
CASSFRGSEQFF
>TRBJ1-4|TRBV6-1
CASLMDRTNEKLFF
>TRBJ2-7|TRBV20-1
CSARGVYEQYF
>TRBJ1-1|TRBV11-2
CASSLESSLRTEAFF
>TRBJ2-1|TRBV7-8
CASSSGADGAYNEQFF
>TRBJ2-1|TRBV9
CASSSRDSNEQFF
>TRBJ1-6|TRBV19
CASSIVVGTGVRSPLHF
>TRBJ1-1|TRBV5-1
CPPEGHSMNTEAFF
>TRBJ2-1|TRBV18
CASSPSLYTSGNANYEQFF
>TRBJ2-7|TRBV7-2
CASSPDLDRGPSYEQYF
>TRBJ2-1|TRBV9
CASSVALAGKNEQFF
>TRBJ2-7|TRBV12-5
CASGFGQGAQNEQYF
>TRBJ2-7|TRBV14
CASSQGSGRSYEQYF
>TRBJ1-1|TRBV4-1
CASSQGPGASAQNTEAFF
>TRBJ2-1|TRBV5-1
CASGLGNSGYNEQFF
>TRBJ2-3|TRBV11-3
CASSSRDTQYF
>TRBJ1-1|TRBV18
CASSPPGNTEAFF
>TRBJ2-5|TRBV29-1
CSVETNQETQYF
>TRBJ2-7|TRBV18
CASSSGTTYEQYF